This T cell receptor beta chain was observed in a study of blood T cell repertoires in COVID-19. In the authors' workflow: It was from reference gene primer amplification that nucleated cell counts were estimated. Data came from immunoSEQ multiplex PCR; TCRdb stores just in-frame clones and leaves some out. V, J and clone size are those of that table, while D and trimming were read from the DNA. The sample includes 350,000 to 500,000 clones, nearly 90% of them seen just once. Germline V lookup: CDR1 KGHSH, CDR2 LQKENI. The CDR3 extends over 16 amino acids. V shed 4 bases, J shed 5 bases, and the junction held 5 bases outside the gene matches.

The sequence came from a woman between 18 and 30 years old who had been exposed to COVID-19. Sequencing was done on a sample of PBMCs or T cells enriched from blood (not recorded which). The rearrangement uses TRBV18 and TRBJ1-6, with 10 bases that match TRBD1. In DNA, the CDR3 is TGTGCCAGCTCACAAAACGACAGGGGGCATAATTCACCCCTCCACTTT. Translation gives CASSQNDRGHNSPLHF.